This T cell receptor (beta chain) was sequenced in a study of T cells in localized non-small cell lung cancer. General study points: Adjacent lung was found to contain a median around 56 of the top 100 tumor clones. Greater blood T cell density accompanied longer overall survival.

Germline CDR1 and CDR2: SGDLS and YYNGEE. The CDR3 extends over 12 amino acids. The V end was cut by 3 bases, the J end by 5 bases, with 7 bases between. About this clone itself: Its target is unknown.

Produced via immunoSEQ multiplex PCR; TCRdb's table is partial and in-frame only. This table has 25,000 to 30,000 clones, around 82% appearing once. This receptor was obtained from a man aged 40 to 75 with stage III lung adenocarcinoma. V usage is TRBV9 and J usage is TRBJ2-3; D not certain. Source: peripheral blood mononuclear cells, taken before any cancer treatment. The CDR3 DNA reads TGTGCCAGCAGCGGTTTGGTAGATACGCAGTATTTT. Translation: CASSGLVDTQYF.